This paragraph reports one T cell receptor beta chain. Its antigen is as yet unknown. J was trimmed by 3 bases and V by 2 bases; bases with no gene match: 3. The V gene's germline CDR1 is MDHEN and CDR2 SYDVKM. The CDR3 loop spans 14 amino acids. This entry is derived from a study of graft-versus-host responses after intestinal transplantation. The method was immunoSEQ multiplex PCR; TCRdb's version includes in-frame clones alone and lacks a portion of them. The sample has around 9,000 clones, over 90% seen once; the top ten hold 2.1%. Study conclusions and caveats: The study associated peak circulating GvH clone levels with early post-transplant HvG declines.

This TCR was recovered from a human patient who received an intestinal transplant, so some T cells may come from the graft donor. This chain joins TRBV28 and TRBJ1-2, with 7 bases lining up with TRBD1. Source: PBMCs, taken 11 days after intestinal transplantation. CDR3 sequence reads: CASSLGRGDYGYTF. CDR3 nucleotide sequence: TGTGCCAGCAGTTTAGGCAGGGGGGACTATGGCTACACCTTC.